The next 30 T cell receptor beta chains were all read from a single sample in a study of T cell responses to AZD1222 COVID-19 vaccine. The protocol was immunoSEQ multiplex PCR, while the TCRdb copy is restricted to in-frame clones and leaves out a portion. This sample has 150,000 to 190,000 clones, with over 70% found just once. The material sequenced was peripheral blood, taken 28 days after the second AZD1222 dose. Every receptor here comes from an adult who received the AZD1222 COVID-19 vaccine.

This chain connects TRBV28 to TRBJ1-3, with D perhaps TRBD1 (6 bases). Trimming removed 6 bases at V and 0 bases at J, with 21 bases between. CDR1 is MDHEN and CDR2 is SYDVKM in the germline V gene. This CDR3 is 18 amino acids long. DNA for the CDR3: TGTGCCAGCAGCCCCTGGGACACGAGTCTTTTCTCTGGAAACACCATATATTTT. Translated: CASSPWDTSLFSGNTIYF.

This clone was recorded once. The V gene is TRBV27, the J gene TRBJ2-2; 9 bases agree with TRBD2. CDR1 and CDR2 from the germline V gene are MNHEY and SMNVEV (reference sequence). The CDR3 totals 16 residues. V dropped 10 bases and J dropped 4; count of bases not matched to a gene: 13. Written as DNA, the CDR3 is TGTGCCACCCGTCGAGGAGCGGGAGGCTCCACCGGGGAGCTGTTTTTT. Translation: CATRRGAGGSTGELFF.

The chain has TRBV14 and TRBJ2-7; 11 positions agree with TRBD1. The CDR3 extends over 15 amino acids. The V and J ends lost 1 base and 8 bases, in that order; junction bases with no gene match: 7. Germline V gene sequence: CDR1 SGHDN, CDR2 FVKESK. The CDR3, as DNA: TGTGCCAGCAGCCAAGTCCGGACAGGGGGCGAGAAGCAGTACTTC. Encoded protein: CASSQVRTGGEKQYF.

The J gene is TRBJ2-3, the V gene TRBV5-8; TRBD1 might be the D (6 bases). Per germline, CDR1 SGHTS and CDR2 YDEGEE. CDR3 length equals 16 residues. V was pared by 0 bases and J by 0 bases, with 11 bases between. The CDR3 loop reads CASSLAGTGSTDTQYF. The CDR3 coding sequence is TGTGCCAGCAGCTTGGCAGGAACAGGGAGCACAGATACGCAGTATTTT. Full variable domain (outside the CDR3, taken from reference TRBV5-8 and TRBJ2-3): EAGVTQSPTHLIKTRGQQATLRCSPISGHTSVYWYQQALGLGLQFLLWYDEGEERNRGNFPPRFSGRQFPNYSSELNVNALELEDSALYLCASSLAGTGSTDTQYFGPGTRLTVL.

The genes are TRBV7-2 and TRBJ1-2; 9 nucleotides agree with TRBD1. The germline CDR1 and CDR2 sequences are SGHTA and FQGNSA. V shed 5 bases, J shed 4 bases, and the junction held 17 bases outside the gene matches. The CDR3 totals 18 residues. CDR3 region: CASSEQTGGLILAYGYTF. The CDR3 region has the DNA TGTGCCAGCAGCGAACAGACAGGGGGTTTAATTCTCGCCTATGGCTACACCTTC.

The chain recombines TRBV28 with TRBJ2-3, with 7 bases aligning to TRBD1. V was clipped by 6 bases and J by 3 bases; unmatched bases: 12. Germline assignment: CDR1 MDHEN and CDR2 SYDVKM. The CDR3 covers 16 residues. The CDR3 loop is CASRGSGRGSTDTQYF. CDR3 nucleotides: TGTGCCAGCAGGGGTTCGGGCAGGGGGTCAACAGATACGCAGTATTTT.

This chain uses TRBV19 with TRBJ1-5; D not resolved. The CDR3 is 13 residues long. Germline lookup yields CDR1 LNHDA and CDR2 SQIVND (reference sequence). Trimming stripped 4 bases from V and 6 bases from J, with 10 bases between. CDR3 in amino acids: CASSTSGRQPQHF. The CDR3 DNA is TGTGCCAGTAGTACTTCAGGTCGTCAGCCCCAGCATTTT.

This chain connects TRBV2 to TRBJ2-3; D is possibly TRBD2 (6 bases). The CDR3 has 13 amino acids. The germline V and J ends were trimmed by 7 bases and 1 base, with 9 bases remaining between them. CDR1 is SNHLY, CDR2 FYNNEI, per germline. The CDR3 protein is CASTSGRTDTQYF. The CDR3 region has the DNA TGTGCCAGCACCAGCGGGCGCACAGATACGCAGTATTTT.

Details on this clone: This same CDR3 is encoded by further DNA sequences in the sample. The chain combines TRBV5-1 with TRBJ1-1, with 9 bases that match TRBD1. The CDR3 is 15 amino acids. CDR1 is SGHRS, CDR2 YFSETQ, per germline. V lost 4 bases and J lost 1; bases outside the gene matches: 5. The CDR3 spells CASSLPGQGNTEAFF. The CDR3 DNA sequence: TGCGCCAGCAGCCTACCGGGACAGGGGAACACTGAAGCTTTCTTT.

The rearrangement links TRBV18 to TRBJ2-5; D is unresolved. V was clipped by 3 bases and J by 1 base, with 6 bases between them. Per germline, CDR1 KGHSH and CDR2 LQKENI. This CDR3 contains 13 residues. CDR3 coding DNA: TGTGCCAGCTCACCTTTGCTCCAAGAGACCCAGTACTTC. This gives the protein CASSPLLQETQYF.

The rearrangement uses TRBV12-2 and TRBJ2-7. TRBV12-2 is marked as a pseudogene. The CDR3 runs 12 residues. CDR3 residues: CASRLELGEQYF. CDR3 DNA: TGTGCAAGTCGCTTAGAACTTGGGGAGCAGTACTTC.

This rearrangement joins TRBV2 to TRBJ2-1, with D uncertain. In germline, CDR1 is SNHLY, CDR2 FYNNEI. CDR3 length: 16 residues. Trimming removed 3 bases from V and 2 bases from J, with 14 bases in between. CDR3 bases: TGTGCCAGCAGTGACTCCAAGGGAAACCCCTACAATGAGCAGTTCTTC. This codes for CASSDSKGNPYNEQFF.

V gene TRBV5-1 combines with J gene TRBJ2-3; 7 bases are shared with TRBD1. The CDR3 consists of 13 residues. Germline CDR1 SGHRS, CDR2 YFSETQ. With 1 base clipped from V and 7 bases from J, the junction kept 3 bases outside the gene matches. CDR3 sequence (DNA): TGCGCCAGCAGCTTGACACAGGGGAATACGCAGTATTTT. As protein: CASSLTQGNTQYF.

On this clone: Mismatch with germline at one junction end may stem from a read error. The chain uses TRBV6-5 and TRBJ1-4, with 7 bases lining up with TRBD1. CDR1 MNHEY and CDR2 SVGAGI come from the germline V gene. The CDR3 has 15 residues. Here the CDR3 reads CASSYSTGANGKLFF. As DNA, the CDR3 is TGTGCCAGCAGTTACTCTACAGGGGCCAATGGAAAACTGTTTTTT.

V gene TRBV27 combines with J gene TRBJ2-2; 12 bases agree with TRBD2. The CDR3 contains 15 residues. The junction had 2 bases not matched to a gene; V was cut back by 4 bases and J by 5 bases. Germline CDR1 and CDR2: MNHEY and SMNVEV (reference sequence). CDR3 DNA sequence: TGTGCCAGCAGTTCAGGACTAGCGGGAACCGGGGAGCTGTTTTTT. It is translated as CASSSGLAGTGELFF.

The CDR3 region is CASSQDSVGSPLHF. The CDR3 DNA follows: TGCGCCAGCAGCCAAGACAGCGTCGGTTCACCCCTCCACTTT. The rearrangement joins TRBV4-3 to TRBJ1-6; D not certain. Trimming left V 0 bases short and J 9 bases short, with 9 bases between. This CDR3 is built from 14 residues. Looked up from germline, CDR1 is LGHNA and CDR2 is YSLEER.

The rearrangement uses TRBV6-5 and TRBJ2-7; D is undetermined. CDR1 is MNHEY and CDR2 is SVGAGI in the germline V gene. CDR3 size: 16 residues. Trimming cost V 6 bases and J 2 bases, with 20 bases left between them. Here the CDR3 reads CASRYPSAGGPYEQYF. In DNA, the CDR3 is TGTGCCAGCAGATACCCCTCGGCAGGCGGACCCTACGAGCAGTACTTC.

The chain links TRBV11-3 to TRBJ2-5; 10 nucleotides align to TRBD1. J gave up 2 bases and V 1 base, and 7 bases lay outside the gene matches. This CDR3 contains 17 residues. CDR1 and CDR2 (germline): SGHNT, YENEEA. CDR3 sequence: CASSLGSTGQGQETQYF. CDR3 coding DNA: TGTGCCAGCAGCTTAGGCAGCACGGGACAGGGGCAAGAGACCCAGTACTTC.

This chain links TRBV2 with TRBJ1-5, with a possible D match to TRBD1 (5 bases). This CDR3 region has 13 residues. The V gene lost 6 bases and the J gene lost 3 bases, with 9 bases spanning the gap. In germline, CDR1 is SNHLY, CDR2 FYNNEI. The CDR3: CASSRENNQPQHF. In nucleotides, the CDR3 is TGTGCCAGCAGCAGGGAAAACAATCAGCCCCAGCATTTT.

V and J are TRBV7-2 and TRBJ1-3; 9 positions agree with TRBD1. V shed 3 bases, J shed 4 bases, and the junction held 7 bases outside the gene matches. Germline V gene sequence: CDR1 SGHTA, CDR2 FQGNSA. The CDR3 spans 16 residues. CDR3 coding DNA: TGTGCCAGCAGCTTTCGGGAAGGGACAGGGGGAAACACCATATATTTT. This sequence encodes CASSFREGTGGNTIYF. Combining the CDR3 with reference TRBV7-2 and TRBJ1-3 gives the whole variable domain GAGVSQSPSNKVTEKGKDVELRCDPISGHTALYWYRQSLGQGLEFLIYFQGNSAPDKSGLPSDRFSAERTGGSVSTLTIQRTQQEDSAVYLCASSFREGTGGNTIYFGEGSWLTVV.

The chain joins TRBV9 to TRBJ1-3, with a weak D call TRBD1 (6 bases). V was clipped by 3 bases and J by 0 bases, with 19 bases between them. This CDR3 contains 18 residues. Germline lookup yields CDR1 SGDLS and CDR2 YYNGEE. CDR3 bases: TGTGCCAGCAGCGCCTCCCTTCCGGGGGGGGCCTCTGGAAACACCATATATTTT. Translating gives CASSASLPGGASGNTIYF.

The J gene is TRBJ2-5, the V gene TRBV27, with D perhaps assigned TRBD1 or TRBD2 (5 bases each). V was shortened by 1 base and J by 0 bases, with 12 bases between the two germline ends. Germline CDR1 reads MNHEY; CDR2 reads SMNVEV (reference sequence). The CDR3 is made up of 16 amino acids. The CDR3 reads CASSLLSGADQETQYF. In DNA, the CDR3 is TGTGCCAGCAGTTTATTATCCGGGGCAGACCAAGAGACCCAGTACTTC.

The chain links TRBV6-5 to TRBJ2-6; D call uncertain. Germline V lookup: CDR1 MNHEY, CDR2 SVGAGI. The CDR3 has 15 residues. The V end was cut by 8 bases, the J end by 1 base, with 12 bases between. The chain's CDR3 is CASGELVSGANVLTF. CDR3 sequence (DNA): TGTGCCAGCGGGGAATTGGTGTCTGGGGCCAACGTCCTGACTTTC.

The V and J genes are TRBV28 and TRBJ1-2, with D possibly being TRBD1 (5 bases). CDR1 and CDR2 (germline): MDHEN, SYDVKM. V was shortened by 4 bases and J by 5 bases, with 11 bases between the two germline ends. This CDR3 contains 13 residues. The CDR3 nucleotides read TGTGCCAGCAGTTCCCCGGGGGTGTATGGCTACACCTTC. This gives the protein CASSSPGVYGYTF.

This rearrangement joins TRBV5-4 to TRBJ1-6; D perhaps matches TRBD1 (5 bases). The CDR3 is made up of 16 amino acids. Germline CDR1 and CDR2: SGHNT and YYREEE (reference sequence). V lost 5 bases to trimming and J lost 7 bases, with 19 bases between them. The CDR3 loop reads CASSFYSGTGNSPLHF. The CDR3 coding sequence is TGTGCCAGCAGTTTTTACTCCGGGACGGGAAATTCACCCCTCCACTTT.

This rearrangement joins TRBV6-5 to TRBJ2-7; 8 nucleotides agree with TRBD1. Germline lookup yields CDR1 MNHEY and CDR2 SVGAGI. The CDR3 has 15 residues. The V gene end was trimmed by 6 bases and the J gene end by 3 bases; junction bases not matched to a gene: 10. CDR3 nucleotide sequence: TGTGCCAGCAGAAAAAGTTGGGGACAGGACTACGAGCAGTACTTC. This sequence encodes CASRKSWGQDYEQYF.

In the case of this clone: Different DNA sequences within this sample yield the same CDR3. This chain connects TRBV5-1 to TRBJ1-1, with a tentative D call TRBD1 (6 bases). Trimming shortened V by 3 bases and J by 1 base, and 10 bases separated the two germline ends. Germline values: CDR1 SGHRS, CDR2 YFSETQ. The CDR3 is 14 residues long. The CDR3 nucleotides are TGCGCCAGCAGCTCACAGGGTGGGAACACTGAAGCTTTCTTT. This sequence encodes CASSSQGGNTEAFF.

J is TRBJ1-1 and V is TRBV6-5; D is ambiguous. The CDR3 spans 14 residues. With 6 bases removed from V and 4 bases from J, the gap between germline ends came to 15 bases. CDR1 and CDR2 (germline): MNHEY, SVGAGI. CDR3 sequence reads: CASRKDMMGTEAFF. The CDR3 nucleotides read TGTGCCAGCAGGAAAGACATGATGGGCACTGAAGCTTTCTTT.

The genes are TRBV7-9 and TRBJ2-3; D remains unclear. This CDR3 has 14 residues. CDR1 SEHNR and CDR2 FQNEAQ come from the germline V gene (reference sequence). Trimming removed 3 bases from V and 1 base from J, with 8 bases in between. This CDR3 reads CASSFDSGTDTQYF. In nucleotides, the CDR3 is TGTGCCAGCAGCTTCGACTCGGGCACAGATACGCAGTATTTT.

The rearrangement joins TRBV6-1 to TRBJ2-5; 10 bases are a match to TRBD1. CDR3 length equals 15 residues. V shed 1 base and J 4 bases; nucleotides not matched to a gene: 3. Germline V gene lookup returns CDR1 MNHNS and CDR2 SASEGT. DNA of the CDR3: TGTGCCAGCAGTGAAGGGAGGACAGGGGGAGAGACCCAGTACTTC. Protein sequence: CASSEGRTGGETQYF.